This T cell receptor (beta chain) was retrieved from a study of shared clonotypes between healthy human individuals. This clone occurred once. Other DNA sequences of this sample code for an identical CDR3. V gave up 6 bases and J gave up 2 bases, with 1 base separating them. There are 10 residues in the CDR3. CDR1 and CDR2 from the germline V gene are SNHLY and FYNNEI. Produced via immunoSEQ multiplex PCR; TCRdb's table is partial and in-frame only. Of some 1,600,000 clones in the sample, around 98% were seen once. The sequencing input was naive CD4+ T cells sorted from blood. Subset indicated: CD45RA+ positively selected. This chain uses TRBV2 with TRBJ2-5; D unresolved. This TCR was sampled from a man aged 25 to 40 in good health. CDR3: CASRQETQYF. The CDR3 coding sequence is TGTGCCAGCAGGCAAGAGACCCAGTACTTC.